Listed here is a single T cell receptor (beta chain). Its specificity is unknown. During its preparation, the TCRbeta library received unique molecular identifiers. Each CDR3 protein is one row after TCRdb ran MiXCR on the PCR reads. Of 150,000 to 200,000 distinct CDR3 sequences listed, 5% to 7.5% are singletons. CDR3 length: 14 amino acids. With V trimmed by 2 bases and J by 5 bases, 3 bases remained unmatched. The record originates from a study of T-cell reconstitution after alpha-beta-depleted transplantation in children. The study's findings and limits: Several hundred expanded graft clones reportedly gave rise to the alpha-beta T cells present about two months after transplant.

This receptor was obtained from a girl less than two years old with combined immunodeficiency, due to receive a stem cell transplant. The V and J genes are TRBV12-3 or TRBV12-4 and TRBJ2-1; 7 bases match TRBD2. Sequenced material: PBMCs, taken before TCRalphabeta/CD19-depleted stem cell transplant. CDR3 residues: CASSLTAGDNEQFF. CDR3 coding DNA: TGTGCCAGCAGTTTAACGGCGGGAGACAATGAGCAGTTCTTC.